The 14 T cell receptor beta chains below were found in one sample sequenced in a study of T cell responses to AZD1222 COVID-19 vaccine. The table came from immunoSEQ multiplex PCR; TCRdb's copy has only in-frame clones and leaves some out. The sample carries some 90,000 clones, 70% to 90% recorded once. This specimen consisted of peripheral blood, obtained on day 0 of AZD1222 vaccination. These receptor sequences come from an adult in good health.

This clone was seen more than once but under ten times. The chain combines TRBV7-3 with TRBJ2-2, with TRBD2 matching 11 bases. The V gene end was trimmed by 2 bases and the J gene end by 6 bases; junction bases not matched to a gene: 5. CDR1 is SGHTA and CDR2 is FQGTGA in the germline V gene. This CDR3 has 16 residues. The CDR3 bases are TGTGCCAGCAGCTTACGGACTAGCGGGCTCCCCGGGGAGCTGTTTTTT. Amino acids: CASSLRTSGLPGELFF.

The chain links TRBV29-1 to TRBJ1-1; D perhaps matches TRBD1 (6 bases). The length of the CDR3 is 13 residues. The V and J ends lost 7 bases and 1 base respectively, with 13 bases between them. CDR1 is SQVTM, CDR2 ANQGSEA, per germline. The CDR3 region has the DNA TGCAGCGCTCGGACAGTATCGAACACTGAAGCTTTCTTT. It yields the protein CSARTVSNTEAFF.

This rearrangement joins TRBV7-9 to TRBJ2-7; maybe TRBD2 (6 bases). CDR3 length: 12 amino acids. The germline V and J ends were trimmed by 4 bases and 3 bases, with 7 bases remaining between them. The V gene's germline CDR1 is SEHNR and CDR2 FQNEAQ (reference sequence). The CDR3 loop reads CASSSGLYEQYF. CDR3 coding DNA: TGTGCCAGCAGCTCGGGACTCTACGAGCAGTACTTC.

This chain links TRBV29-1 with TRBJ2-1, with unresolved D. The CDR3 totals 12 residues. V was cut by 4 bases and J by 10 bases, with 14 bases left in between. Germline values: CDR1 SQVTM, CDR2 ANQGSEA. In DNA, the CDR3 is TGCAGCGTTGTTGGTAACTCTCCGGAGCAGTTCTTC. Amino acids: CSVVGNSPEQFF.

CDR3 DNA sequence: TGCGCCAGCAGCTTGGGCGGAGGGGAAGCAGATACGCAGTATTTT. It translates to CASSLGGGEADTQYF. The rearrangement links TRBV5-1 to TRBJ2-3; maybe TRBD2 (6 bases). This CDR3 has 15 amino acids. V was cut by 0 bases and J by 4 bases, with 12 bases left in between. Per germline, CDR1 SGHRS and CDR2 YFSETQ.

The J gene is TRBJ1-5, the V gene TRBV1. TRBV1 is listed as a pseudogene. The CDR3 has 14 residues. In DNA form, the CDR3 reads TGCACCAGCATCGACCCTGGGGGGAATCAGCCCCAGCATTTT. Its translation is CTSIDPGGNQPQHF.

The V and J genes are TRBV3-1 (or the pseudogene TRBV3-2) and TRBJ2-7; 13 bases map to TRBD2. Germline V gene data show CDR1 as LGHDT and CDR2 as YNNKEL (reference sequence). The CDR3 runs to 17 residues. J was trimmed by 7 bases and V by 2 bases; bases with no gene match: 11. The CDR3 DNA sequence: TGTGCCAGCAGCCAACTCACCGGGACTAGCGGGGACGTGGAGCAGTACTTC. This sequence encodes CASSQLTGTSGDVEQYF.

J is TRBJ1-2 and V is TRBV18, with TRBD1 identical over 7 bases. Germline CDR1 reads KGHSH; CDR2 reads LQKENI. V was clipped by 3 bases and J by 2 bases; unmatched bases: 6. The CDR3 is made up of 15 amino acids. The CDR3 nucleotides are TGTGCCAGCTCACCTGGGACAGCAAACAACTATGGCTACACCTTC. Translation gives CASSPGTANNYGYTF. The full variable domain, in which reference TRBV18 and TRBJ1-2 provide the parts outside the CDR3, is NAGVMQNPRHLVRRRGQEARLRCSPMKGHSHVYWYRQLPEEGLKFMVYLQKENIIDESGMPKERFSAEFPKEGPSILRIQQVVRGDSAAYFCASSPGTANNYGYTFGSGTRLTVV.

The CDR3 DNA is TGTGCCTGGAGTGACCGAGCTAACTATGGCTACACCTTC. This codes for CAWSDRANYGYTF. The V and J genes are TRBV30 and TRBJ1-2; D ambiguous. CDR1 and CDR2 (germline): GTSNPN, SVGIG (reference sequence). This CDR3 region has 13 residues. The V end was cut by 1 base, the J end by 0 bases, with 6 bases between.

Only a few counts were recorded for this clone. The chain combines TRBV5-1 with TRBJ1-5; D gene uncertain. Trimming left V 0 bases short and J 1 base short, with 8 bases between. Per the germline V gene, CDR1 is SGHRS and CDR2 is YFSETQ. The length of the CDR3 is 15 residues. This chain's CDR3 is CASSLAPGSNQPQHF. Here the CDR3 DNA reads TGCGCCAGCAGCTTGGCCCCGGGCAGCAATCAGCCCCAGCATTTT.

J is TRBJ1-2 and V is TRBV6-2 or TRBV6-3; tentative D call: TRBD1 (6 bases). V was clipped by 4 bases and J by 6 bases, with 9 bases between them. Per germline, CDR1 MNHEY and CDR2 SVGEGT. The CDR3 sequence is 12 residues long. The CDR3 nucleotides are TGTGCCAGCAGTTTATCAGGGGATGGCTACACCTTC. Residues: CASSLSGDGYTF.

This clone came up a few times. The chain joins TRBV7-2 to TRBJ2-5; TRBD1 matches 8 bases. There are 14 residues in the CDR3. V lost 5 bases and J lost 5; bases outside the gene matches: 7. Germline values: CDR1 SGHTA, CDR2 FQGNSA. The DNA of the CDR3 is TGTGCCAGCAGCCAGGACAGGGTTACGGAGACCCAGTACTTC. This translates into CASSQDRVTETQYF.

The gene calls are TRBV7-2 and TRBJ2-3; D is undetermined. V lost 4 bases and J lost 4, with 15 bases in between. The CDR3 is 15 amino acids. Per germline, CDR1 SGHTA and CDR2 FQGNSA. In nucleotides, the CDR3 is TGTGCCAGCAGCTCGTTAGCAGGACCTGCAGATACGCAGTATTTT. It yields the protein CASSSLAGPADTQYF.

The J gene is TRBJ2-2, the V gene TRBV7-2; D not resolved. The CDR3 length is 13 residues. Trimming removed 0 bases at V and 6 bases at J, with 5 bases between. Germline CDR1 reads SGHTA; CDR2 reads FQGNSA. The CDR3 reads CASSLALAGELFF. The CDR3, as DNA: TGTGCCAGCAGCTTAGCCTTGGCCGGGGAGCTGTTTTTT.